This T cell receptor beta chain was sequenced during a study of cytomegalovirus exposure and HLA in healthy donors. Whole-study findings and limits: In a later analysis, V- and J-gene trimming of beta chains associated with a DCLRE1C missense variant, replicated independently. Confirmation was obtained in vitro that three CMV-associated chains are specific for CMV antigens. Some segments of the V type, notably TRBV6-2 and TRBV6-3, were excluded as indistinguishable.

Of note for this clone: Its antigen remains unidentified.

PCR amplification relied on 60 Vbeta primers (plus 13 Jbeta primers). Method: immunoSEQ multiplex PCR; TCRdb's copy keeps in-frame clones and lacks some. The sample holds under 150,000 clones, about 68% seen once. Per the germline V gene, CDR1 is MDHEN and CDR2 is SYDVKM. This CDR3 comprises 16 residues. Source material: PBMCs. This chain links TRBV28 with TRBJ1-5; a weak D match, TRBD1 (5 bases). This receptor was obtained from a woman between 35 and 50 years old in good health and CMV-seropositive. The CDR3 sequence is CSTRGVQAGRDQPQHF. Written as DNA, the CDR3 is TGTTCAACCAGAGGGGTACAGGCCGGGAGGGATCAGCCCCAGCATTTT.